Included here is one T cell receptor (beta chain) sequence, with context. Its antigen is not yet known. No qualities accompany the bases; no much larger clone lies one base away. One collaborating source in Seattle enrolled patients while the patients were actively infected and followed the patients over time throughout the course of disease. Whole blood was collected in K2EDTA tubes by collaborating institutions according to the institutions' own protocols. Collaborator samples were shipped for TCRbeta analysis as frozen whole blood, isolated PBMCs, or DNA extracted from either sample type. The immunoSEQ Assay, a bias-controlled multiplex PCR, was used to amplify TCRbeta CDR3 regions from genomic DNA. Per the authors' processing: Within the assay, amplification of reference gene primers was used to estimate how many nucleated cells each sample contained. To quantify the absolute abundance of each unique TCRbeta CDR3 rearrangement, sequence reads were collapsed and filtered. For each sample, productive Simpson clonality was calculated as the square root of Simpson's diversity index across productive rearrangements. Entries here come from immuneACCESS through TCRdb and include only in-frame sequences with V and J called. Some clones fail to appear in such tables; in the studies checked, an unresolved V gene covers under half of the shortfall, and the cause of the remainder is unknown. V, J and clone size reflect that table, while D and trimming were determined from the DNA. The sample contains roughly 240,000 clones, roughly 88% of them found a single time. In total, the top ten clones hold approximately 6.2% of the sample.

This entry belongs to a study of blood T cell repertoires in COVID-19 (dated by TCRdb to the early 2020s). Notes on the research overall: Collaborator samples came from the United States, Italy and Spain and covered acute and convalescent phases of COVID-19. The material from the prospective study consisted of cDNA or gDNA derived from T cells, B-cell-depleted T cells, or PBMCs. Deeply sampled blood TCRbeta repertoires from subjects exposed to, actively infected with, or recovered from COVID-19 were included in the dataset. The repertoires were released in a freely available public database intended as a resource for research on the immune response to SARS-CoV-2. The samples were drawn from two sources: the first 160 participants of the ongoing ImmuneRACE study, and 1,000 to 1,500 subjects contributed by 6 global collaborators. A de-identified subject ID, COVID-19 status, age in years and sex were almost always included in the sample metadata. HLA class I and class II types, where available, came from metadata supplied by the sample provider rather than from assay-based typing. Overall results and qualifications from the work: The amount of clinical and demographic metadata varied by source and participant and was provided uncurated.

The CDR3 covers 14 residues, taking in both the cysteine and the phenylalanine. Left in the record is the CDR3 DNA by itself, 42 bases read in frame from the first base. The junction carries 11 bases between V and J, which are trimmed by 3 bases and 6 bases respectively. Taken from the germline V gene, the CDR1 and CDR2 loops are ENHRY and SYGVKD. The chain links TRBV10-3 with TRBJ2-2; a weak D assignment points to TRBD1 (5 bases agree). Input material: peripheral blood. The source of this sequence is a woman older than 75 with COVID-19, enrolled during active disease. The CDR3 reads CAISEQVRAGELFF. In nucleotide form, the sequence is TGTGCCATCAGTGAACAGGTCCGCGCCGGGGAGCTGTTTTTT.